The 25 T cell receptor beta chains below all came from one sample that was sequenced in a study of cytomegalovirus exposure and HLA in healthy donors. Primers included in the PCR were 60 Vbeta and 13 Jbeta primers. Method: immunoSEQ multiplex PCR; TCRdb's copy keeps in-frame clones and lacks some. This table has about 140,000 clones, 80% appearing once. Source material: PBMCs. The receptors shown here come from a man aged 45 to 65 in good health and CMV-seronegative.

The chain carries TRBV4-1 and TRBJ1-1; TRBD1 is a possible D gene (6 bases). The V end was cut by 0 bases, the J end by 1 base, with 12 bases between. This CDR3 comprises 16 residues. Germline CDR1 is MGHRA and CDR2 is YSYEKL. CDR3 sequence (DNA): TGCGCCAGCAGCCAAGAAGGGACAAGAAAGAACACTGAAGCTTTCTTT. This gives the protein CASSQEGTRKNTEAFF.

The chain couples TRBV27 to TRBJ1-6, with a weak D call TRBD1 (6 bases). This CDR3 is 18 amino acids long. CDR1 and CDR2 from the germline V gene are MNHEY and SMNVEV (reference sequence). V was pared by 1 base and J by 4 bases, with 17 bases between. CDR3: CASSLYPPTGGYNSPLHF. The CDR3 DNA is TGTGCCAGCAGTTTATACCCCCCGACAGGCGGATATAATTCACCCCTCCACTTT.

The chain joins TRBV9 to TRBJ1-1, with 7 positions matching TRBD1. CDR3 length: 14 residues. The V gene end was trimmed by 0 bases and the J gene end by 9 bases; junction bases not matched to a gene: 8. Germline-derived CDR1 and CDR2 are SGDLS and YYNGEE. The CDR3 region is CASSVGRGPGKAFF. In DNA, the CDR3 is TGTGCCAGCAGCGTAGGTAGGGGGCCGGGGAAAGCTTTCTTT.

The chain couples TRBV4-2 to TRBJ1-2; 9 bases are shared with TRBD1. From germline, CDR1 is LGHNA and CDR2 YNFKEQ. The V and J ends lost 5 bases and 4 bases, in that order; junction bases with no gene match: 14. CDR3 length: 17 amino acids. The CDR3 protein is CASSSRDRVEGSYGYTF. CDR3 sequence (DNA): TGTGCCAGCAGCTCGCGGGACAGGGTTGAGGGATCCTATGGCTACACCTTC.

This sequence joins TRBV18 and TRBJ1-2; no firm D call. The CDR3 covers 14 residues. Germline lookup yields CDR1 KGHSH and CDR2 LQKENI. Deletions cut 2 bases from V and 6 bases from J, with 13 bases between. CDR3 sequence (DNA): TGTGCCAGCTCACCATCTCGGGGTTGGGATGGCTACACCTTC. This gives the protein CASSPSRGWDGYTF.

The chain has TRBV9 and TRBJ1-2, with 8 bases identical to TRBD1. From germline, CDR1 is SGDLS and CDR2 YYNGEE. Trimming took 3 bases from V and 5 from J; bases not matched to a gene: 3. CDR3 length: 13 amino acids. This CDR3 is CASSARTGYGYTF. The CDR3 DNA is TGTGCCAGCAGCGCAAGGACAGGGTATGGCTACACCTTC.

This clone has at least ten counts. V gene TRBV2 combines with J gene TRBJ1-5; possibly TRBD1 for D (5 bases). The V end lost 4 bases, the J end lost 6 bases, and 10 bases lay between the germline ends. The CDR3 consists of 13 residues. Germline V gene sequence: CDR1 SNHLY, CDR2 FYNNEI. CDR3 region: CASSAQGSQPQHF. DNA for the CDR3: TGTGCCAGCAGTGCGCAGGGAAGTCAGCCCCAGCATTTT.

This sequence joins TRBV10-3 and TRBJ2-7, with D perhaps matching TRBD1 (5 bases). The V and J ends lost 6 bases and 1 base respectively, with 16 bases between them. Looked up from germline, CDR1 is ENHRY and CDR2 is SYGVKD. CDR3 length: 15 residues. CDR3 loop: CAIREDRTKSYEQYF. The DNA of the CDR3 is TGTGCCATCAGAGAAGACAGAACCAAATCCTACGAGCAGTACTTC.

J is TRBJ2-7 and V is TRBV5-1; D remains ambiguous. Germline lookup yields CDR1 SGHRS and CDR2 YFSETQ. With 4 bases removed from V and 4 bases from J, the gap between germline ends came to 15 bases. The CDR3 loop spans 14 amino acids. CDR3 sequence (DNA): TGCGCCAGCAGCGTGGCCCCCGGTCAATACGAGCAGTACTTC. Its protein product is CASSVAPGQYEQYF.

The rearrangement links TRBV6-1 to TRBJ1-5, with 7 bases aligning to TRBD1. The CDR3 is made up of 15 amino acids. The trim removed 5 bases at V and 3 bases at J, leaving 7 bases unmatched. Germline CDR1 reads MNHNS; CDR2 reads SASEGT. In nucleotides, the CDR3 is TGTGCCAGCAGTCCGGAGACAGGGTTCAATCAGCCCCAGCATTTT. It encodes CASSPETGFNQPQHF.

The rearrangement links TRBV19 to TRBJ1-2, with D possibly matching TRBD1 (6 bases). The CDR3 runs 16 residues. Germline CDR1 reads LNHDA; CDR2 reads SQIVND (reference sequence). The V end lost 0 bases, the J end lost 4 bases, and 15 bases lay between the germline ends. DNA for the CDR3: TGTGCCAGTAGTATAGAGAGGGCACAGGGCCCCTATGGCTACACCTTC. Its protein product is CASSIERAQGPYGYTF.

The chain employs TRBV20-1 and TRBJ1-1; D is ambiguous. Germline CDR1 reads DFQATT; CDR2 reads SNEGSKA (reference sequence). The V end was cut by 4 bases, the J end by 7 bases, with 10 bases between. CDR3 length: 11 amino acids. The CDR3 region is CSAKATSEAFF. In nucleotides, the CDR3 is TGCAGTGCTAAGGCGACAAGTGAAGCTTTCTTT.

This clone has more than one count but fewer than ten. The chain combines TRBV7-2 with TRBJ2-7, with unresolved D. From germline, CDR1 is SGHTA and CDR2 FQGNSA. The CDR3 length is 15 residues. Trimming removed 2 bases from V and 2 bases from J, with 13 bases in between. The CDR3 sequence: CASSLWAAPTYEQYF. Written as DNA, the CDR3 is TGTGCCAGCAGCTTATGGGCTGCCCCCACCTACGAGCAGTACTTC.

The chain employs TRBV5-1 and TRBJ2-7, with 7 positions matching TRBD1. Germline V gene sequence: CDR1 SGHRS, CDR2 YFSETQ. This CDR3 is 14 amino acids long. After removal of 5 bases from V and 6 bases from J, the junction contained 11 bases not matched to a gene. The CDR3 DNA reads TGCGCCAGCAGTACACACACAGGGGTAGCCGAGCAGTACTTC. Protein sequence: CASSTHTGVAEQYF.

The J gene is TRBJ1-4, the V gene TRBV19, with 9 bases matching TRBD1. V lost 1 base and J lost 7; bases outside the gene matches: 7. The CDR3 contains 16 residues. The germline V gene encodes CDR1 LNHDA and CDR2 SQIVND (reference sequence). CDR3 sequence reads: CASSIGPGQGPEKLFF. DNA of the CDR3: TGTGCCAGTAGTATAGGTCCGGGACAGGGTCCTGAAAAACTGTTTTTT.

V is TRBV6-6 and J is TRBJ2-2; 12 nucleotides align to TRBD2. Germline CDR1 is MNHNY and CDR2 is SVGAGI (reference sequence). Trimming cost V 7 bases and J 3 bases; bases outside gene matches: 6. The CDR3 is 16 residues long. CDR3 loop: CASTPTSGGDTGELFF. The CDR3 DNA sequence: TGTGCCAGCACCCCGACTAGCGGGGGCGACACCGGGGAGCTGTTTTTT.

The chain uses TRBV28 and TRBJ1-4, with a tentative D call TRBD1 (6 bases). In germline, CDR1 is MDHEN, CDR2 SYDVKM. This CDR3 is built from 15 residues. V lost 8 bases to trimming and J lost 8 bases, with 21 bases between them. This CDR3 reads CASAESLRGTEKLFF. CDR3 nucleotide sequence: TGTGCCAGCGCCGAATCCCTCAGGGGAACCGAAAAACTGTTTTTT.

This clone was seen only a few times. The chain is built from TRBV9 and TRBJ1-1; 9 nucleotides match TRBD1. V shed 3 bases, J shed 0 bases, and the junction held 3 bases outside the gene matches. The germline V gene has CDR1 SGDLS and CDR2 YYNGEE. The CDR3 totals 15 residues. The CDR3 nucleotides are TGTGCCAGCAGCGCACAGGGGGCGGTGAACACTGAAGCTTTCTTT. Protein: CASSAQGAVNTEAFF.

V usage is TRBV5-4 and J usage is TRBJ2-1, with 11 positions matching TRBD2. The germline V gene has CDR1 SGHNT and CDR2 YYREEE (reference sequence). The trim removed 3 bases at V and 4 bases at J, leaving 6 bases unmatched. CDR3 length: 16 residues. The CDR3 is CASSWRLAGGYNEQFF. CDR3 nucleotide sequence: TGTGCCAGCAGCTGGAGGCTAGCGGGGGGTTACAATGAGCAGTTCTTC.

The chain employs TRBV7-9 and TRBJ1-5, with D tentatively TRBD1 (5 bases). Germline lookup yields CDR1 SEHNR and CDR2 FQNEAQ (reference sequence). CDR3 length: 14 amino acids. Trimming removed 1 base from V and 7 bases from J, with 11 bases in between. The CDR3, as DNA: TGTGCCAGCAGCTTAGAAGGGGCAGGGCAGCCCCAGCATTTT. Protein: CASSLEGAGQPQHF.

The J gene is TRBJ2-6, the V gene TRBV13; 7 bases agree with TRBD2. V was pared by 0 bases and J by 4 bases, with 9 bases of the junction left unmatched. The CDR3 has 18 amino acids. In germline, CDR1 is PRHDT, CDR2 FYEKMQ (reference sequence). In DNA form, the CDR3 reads TGTGCCAGCAGCTTAGGCGTTTGGGAGGGCGACGGGGCCAACGTCCTGACTTTC. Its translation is CASSLGVWEGDGANVLTF.

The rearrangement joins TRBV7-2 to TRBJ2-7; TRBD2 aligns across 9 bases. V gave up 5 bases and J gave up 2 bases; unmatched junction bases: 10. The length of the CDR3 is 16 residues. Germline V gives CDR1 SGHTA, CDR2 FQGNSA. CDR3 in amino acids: CASSLSKASGTYEQYF. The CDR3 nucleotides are TGTGCCAGCAGCCTCTCGAAGGCTAGCGGGACCTACGAGCAGTACTTC.

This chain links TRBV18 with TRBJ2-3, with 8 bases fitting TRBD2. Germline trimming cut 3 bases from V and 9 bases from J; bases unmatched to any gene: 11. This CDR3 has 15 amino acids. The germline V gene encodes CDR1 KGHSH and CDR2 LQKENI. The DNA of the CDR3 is TGTGCCAGCTCACCGGGATTAGCGGGGACTGGAACGCAGTATTTT. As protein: CASSPGLAGTGTQYF.

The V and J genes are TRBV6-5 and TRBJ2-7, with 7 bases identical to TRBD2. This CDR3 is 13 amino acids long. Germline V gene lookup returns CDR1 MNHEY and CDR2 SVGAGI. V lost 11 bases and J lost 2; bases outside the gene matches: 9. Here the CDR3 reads CAVSGAGTYEQYF. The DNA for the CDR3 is TGTGCCGTAAGCGGGGCGGGTACCTACGAGCAGTACTTC.

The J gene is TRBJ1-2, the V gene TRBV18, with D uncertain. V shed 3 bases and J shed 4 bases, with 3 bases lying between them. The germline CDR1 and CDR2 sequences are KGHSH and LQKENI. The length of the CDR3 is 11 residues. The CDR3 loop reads CASSPSYGYTF. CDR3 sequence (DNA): TGTGCCAGCTCACCCTCCTATGGCTACACCTTC. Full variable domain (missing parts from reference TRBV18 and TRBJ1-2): NAGVMQNPRHLVRRRGQEARLRCSPMKGHSHVYWYRQLPEEGLKFMVYLQKENIIDESGMPKERFSAEFPKEGPSILRIQQVVRGDSAAYFCASSPSYGYTFGSGTRLTVV.